The table lists the clone carrying this TCR beta chain with many counts. One entry per CDR3 protein results from TCRdb running MiXCR on the 5' RACE reads. Of some 300,000 distinct CDR3 sequences in the sample, approximately 8% were seen once. This record comes from a study of T cells after yellow fever vaccination. The source material was CD4+ T cells sorted from PBMCs, sampled 5 days after the yellow fever booster vaccination. This sequence was found in a man aged 18 to 30 who received the YFV17D yellow fever vaccine.

The CDR3 here is CASSLGGRFYGYTF. The CDR3 nucleotides are TGTGCCAGCAGCTTAGGTGGCAGGTTCTATGGCTACACCTTC. This chain joins TRBV7-2 and TRBJ1-2; no definite D call. The CDR3 has 14 amino acids. Per germline, CDR1 SGHTA and CDR2 FQGNSA. Trimming stripped 1 base from V and 4 bases from J, with 10 bases between.